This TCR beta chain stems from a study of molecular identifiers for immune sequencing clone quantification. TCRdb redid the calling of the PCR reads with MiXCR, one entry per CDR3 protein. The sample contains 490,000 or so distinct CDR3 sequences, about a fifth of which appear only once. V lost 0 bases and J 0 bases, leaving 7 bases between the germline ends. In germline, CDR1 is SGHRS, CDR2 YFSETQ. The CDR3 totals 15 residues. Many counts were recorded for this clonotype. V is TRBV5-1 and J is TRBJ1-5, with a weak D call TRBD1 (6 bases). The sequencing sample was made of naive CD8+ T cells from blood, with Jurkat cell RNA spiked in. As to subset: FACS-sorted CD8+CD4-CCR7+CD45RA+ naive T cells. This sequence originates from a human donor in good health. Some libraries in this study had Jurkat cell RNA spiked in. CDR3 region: CASSLGQVSNQPQHF. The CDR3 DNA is TGCGCCAGCAGCTTGGGACAGGTTAGCAATCAGCCCCAGCATTTT.